The 24 T cell receptor beta chains listed next were all sequenced from one sample in a study of beta chain features in type 1 diabetes. Their target antigens are unknown. Study outcomes and limitations: Among all four CD4+ subsets, Type 1 diabetes patients had TCRB CDR3s that were moderately but significantly shorter.

cDNA synthesis used the whole RNA isolate, giving expressed TCRB sequences. Clones were sequenced by immunoSEQ multiplex PCR, and TCRdb holds only the in-frame ones, with some missing. The sample lists 600,000 to 700,000 clones; roughly an eighth were seen once. The sample was naive CD4+ T cells from blood. The receptors stem from a young man with type 1 diabetes.

The chain has TRBV19 and TRBJ2-3, with D tentatively TRBD1 (6 bases). CDR1 is LNHDA and CDR2 is SQIVND in the germline V gene (reference sequence). This CDR3 is 13 amino acids long. The ends were cut back, 3 bases at V and 6 bases at J, with 10 bases in the middle. CDR3 sequence reads: CASSIQRGDTQYF. CDR3 DNA sequence: TGTGCCAGTAGTATCCAGAGGGGGGATACGCAGTATTTT.

This clone appeared a few times. The chain recombines TRBV15 with TRBJ2-2, with D possibly being TRBD1 (5 bases). Looked up from germline, CDR1 is LNHNV and CDR2 is YYDKDF (reference sequence). The CDR3 contains 14 residues. The germline V and J ends were trimmed by 1 base and 6 bases, with 9 bases remaining between them. CDR3 in amino acids: CATSRVMGPGELFF. In nucleotides, the CDR3 is TGTGCCACCAGCAGAGTTATGGGGCCCGGGGAGCTGTTTTTT. Looking up the rest from reference TRBV15 and TRBJ2-2 gives the full variable domain: DAMVIQNPRYQVTQFGKPVTLSCSQTLNHNVMYWYQQKSSQAPKLLFHYYDKDFNNEADTPDNFQSRRPNTSFCFLDIRSPGLGDTAMYLCATSRVMGPGELFFGEGSRLTVL.

This clone was seen a few times. V usage is TRBV7-8 and J usage is TRBJ1-4; the D gene is possibly TRBD1 (5 bases). CDR3 size: 16 residues. CDR1 SGHVS and CDR2 FQNEAQ come from the germline V gene. V lost 5 bases and J 3 bases, leaving 16 bases between the germline ends. The CDR3 sequence is CASSPDRGPPNEKLFF. The CDR3 DNA reads TGTGCCAGCAGCCCGGATCGGGGCCCTCCTAATGAAAAACTGTTTTTT.

This clone was detected only a few times. This chain connects TRBV7-2 to TRBJ2-5; TRBD2 matches 15 bases. The CDR3 extends over 17 amino acids. With V trimmed by 5 bases and J by 2 bases, 6 bases remained unmatched. Germline V gives CDR1 SGHTA, CDR2 FQGNSA. As DNA, the CDR3 is TGTGCCAGCAGCCGGACTAGCGGGGGGGCTGGGCAAGAGACCCAGTACTTC. Its translation is CASSRTSGGAGQETQYF.

The chain recombines TRBV9 with TRBJ2-5; TRBD1 might be the D (5 bases). Germline CDR1 reads SGDLS; CDR2 reads YYNGEE. The CDR3 is made up of 15 amino acids. Trimming removed 1 base at V and 1 base at J, with 11 bases between. CDR3 region: CASSVRQGFQETQYF. The CDR3 DNA sequence: TGTGCCAGCAGCGTACGTCAGGGCTTCCAAGAGACCCAGTACTTC.

The chain uses TRBV25-1 and TRBJ1-5; maybe TRBD1 (6 bases). Trimming removed 6 bases at V and 3 bases at J, with 12 bases between. This CDR3 contains 14 residues. Per the germline V gene, CDR1 is MGHDK and CDR2 is SYGVNS. DNA of the CDR3: TGTGCCAGCAGCGTGCCAGGGGCCAATCAGCCCCAGCATTTT. This sequence encodes CASSVPGANQPQHF.

The chain employs TRBV6-5 and TRBJ2-5; 8 bases align to TRBD2. Trimming cost V 2 bases and J 4 bases; bases outside gene matches: 0. This CDR3 has 13 amino acids. Germline lookup yields CDR1 MNHEY and CDR2 SVGAGI. The CDR3: CASSYAGGETQYF. CDR3 sequence (DNA): TGTGCCAGCAGTTACGCGGGGGGAGAGACCCAGTACTTC.

As regards this clone: A much larger clone differs by one base, so this may be a read error. The V and J genes are TRBV7-3 and TRBJ2-5; the D is unclear. Per germline, CDR1 SGHTA and CDR2 FQGTGA. The CDR3 has 11 amino acids. V was trimmed by 2 bases and J by 5 bases, leaving 3 bases between them. CDR3 sequence: CASSLSETQYF. In nucleotides, the CDR3 is TGTGCCAGCAGCTTATCCGAGACCCAGTACTTC.

CDR3 protein: CASSPWADREGTQYF. CDR3 DNA sequence: TGTGCCAGCAGCCCTTGGGCGGACAGGGAAGGGACCCAGTACTTC. The J gene is TRBJ2-5, the V gene TRBV7-9, with 8 bases matching TRBD1. The CDR3 extends over 15 amino acids. Trimming at V came to 5 bases and at J to 7 bases, leaving 12 bases not matched to a gene. Per germline, CDR1 SEHNR and CDR2 FQNEAQ (reference sequence).

A few counts support this clone. This chain links TRBV7-9 with TRBJ2-5, with a tentative D call TRBD2 (5 bases). V was trimmed by 1 base and J by 5 bases, leaving 8 bases between them. CDR3 length: 13 residues. From germline, CDR1 is SEHNR and CDR2 FQNEAQ (reference sequence). CDR3 sequence reads: CASSLGTVETQYF. In DNA, the CDR3 is TGTGCCAGCAGCTTAGGGACTGTGGAGACCCAGTACTTC.

This clone appeared a few times. The chain combines TRBV5-1 with TRBJ2-2, with D possibly TRBD1 on 6 matching bases. CDR1 is SGHRS, CDR2 YFSETQ, per germline. Between the trimmed V and J ends, which lost 1 base and 9 bases, there was a span of 7 bases. The CDR3 is 12 amino acids. In nucleotides, the CDR3 is TGCGCCAGCAGCTTGACAGGGAGGGAGCTGTTTTTT. Protein sequence: CASSLTGRELFF.

This clone was counted a few times. This chain joins TRBV7-2 and TRBJ1-6; TRBD1 might be the D (6 bases). Germline V gives CDR1 SGHTA, CDR2 FQGNSA. The CDR3 consists of 17 residues. V lost 5 bases and J lost 6, with 20 bases in between. CDR3 nucleotide sequence: TGTGCCAGCAGCCCTCAACAGGGCGCGGTGGGTAATTCACCCCTCCACTTT. Protein sequence: CASSPQQGAVGNSPLHF.

This clone was seen a handful of times. The rearrangement joins TRBV4-1 to TRBJ2-5, with 7 bases identical to TRBD1. V lost 4 bases, J lost 5 bases, and 10 bases stayed unmatched. Per germline, CDR1 MGHRA and CDR2 YSYEKL. The CDR3 has 15 amino acids. The DNA of the CDR3 is TGCGCCAGCAGCCTCCTGGCAGGGGGAGTGGAGACCCAGTACTTC. Translating it yields CASSLLAGGVETQYF.

This chain joins TRBV9 and TRBJ1-1; no clear D gene. Deletions cut 4 bases from V and 1 base from J, with 14 bases between. Germline V gene sequence: CDR1 SGDLS, CDR2 YYNGEE. CDR3 length: 15 residues. The CDR3 protein is CASSPRVVTNTEAFF. CDR3 coding DNA: TGTGCCAGCAGCCCCCGAGTGGTCACGAACACTGAAGCTTTCTTT.

The rearrangement joins TRBV29-1 to TRBJ2-6; 10 nucleotides match TRBD1. Germline lookup yields CDR1 SQVTM and CDR2 ANQGSEA. Losses at the gene ends were 6 bases for V and 2 bases for J; bases not matched to a gene: 7. This CDR3 has 16 residues. The CDR3 loop reads CSVLTGGIPGANVLTF. The CDR3 DNA reads as TGCAGCGTCCTGACAGGGGGCATCCCTGGGGCCAACGTCCTGACTTTC. Supplemented by reference TRBV29-1 and TRBJ2-6, the full variable domain reads SAVISQKPSRDICQRGTSLTIQCQVDSQVTMMFWYRQQPGQSLTLIATANQGSEATYESGFVIDKFPISRPNLTFSTLTVSNMSPEDSSIYLCSVLTGGIPGANVLTFGAGSRLTVL.

The chain combines TRBV6-5 with TRBJ1-1; D perhaps matches TRBD1 (6 bases). V was pared by 6 bases and J by 4 bases, with 18 bases between. CDR3 size: 15 residues. The germline V gene has CDR1 MNHEY and CDR2 SVGAGI. The CDR3 sequence is CASRYSNREGTEAFF. The CDR3 DNA reads TGTGCCAGCAGGTATTCTAACAGGGAAGGCACTGAAGCTTTCTTT.

This clone appeared a single time. The CDR3 DNA reads as TGTGCCAGCAGCCTCATGGGTGGTTCTAGCGGCGCCTACAATGAGCAGTTCTTC. Its protein product is CASSLMGGSSGAYNEQFF. The rearrangement links TRBV7-3 to TRBJ2-1; TRBD2 matches at 7 bases. CDR1 SGHTA and CDR2 FQGTGA come from the germline V gene. The length of the CDR3 is 18 residues. Unmatched junction bases numbered 15, after V lost 5 bases and J lost 2 bases.

This chain joins TRBV11-2 and TRBJ2-5; 10 nucleotides agree with TRBD1. Germline V gene data show CDR1 as SGHAT and CDR2 as FQNNGV. Trimming at V came to 1 base and at J to 4 bases, leaving 6 bases not matched to a gene. This CDR3 has 16 residues. The CDR3 region has the DNA TGTGCCAGCAGCTTAGCGACAGGGGGCTTTGGAGAGACCCAGTACTTC. As protein: CASSLATGGFGETQYF.

The sample holds a few counts of this clone. V usage is TRBV30 and J usage is TRBJ2-7; D is unresolved. The germline V and J ends were trimmed by 3 bases and 3 bases, with 9 bases remaining between them. Per germline, CDR1 GTSNPN and CDR2 SVGIG (reference sequence). There are 12 residues in the CDR3. Here the CDR3 reads CAWREDGYEQYF. The CDR3 nucleotides read TGTGCCTGGAGAGAGGACGGCTACGAGCAGTACTTC.

The chain is built from TRBV4-1 and TRBJ1-6, with 7 bases lining up with TRBD1. The CDR3 consists of 17 residues. CDR1 is MGHRA and CDR2 is YSYEKL in the germline V gene. The junction had 16 bases not matched to a gene; V was cut back by 5 bases and J by 9 bases. CDR3: CASSAAGEGAPSSPLHF. DNA for the CDR3: TGCGCCAGCAGCGCCGCAGGGGAGGGGGCTCCAAGTTCACCCCTCCACTTT.

DNA of the CDR3: TGTGCCAGCAGCCTTCCACGGGATACGCAGTATTTT. Translating gives CASSLPRDTQYF. V usage is TRBV5-4 and J usage is TRBJ2-3; D gene uncertain. Looked up from germline, CDR1 is SGHNT and CDR2 is YYREEE (reference sequence). The CDR3 runs to 12 residues. Deletions cut 4 bases from V and 6 bases from J, with 9 bases between.

The chain couples TRBV2 to TRBJ1-5; D is undetermined. CDR1 is SNHLY, CDR2 FYNNEI, per germline. The V and J ends lost 1 base and 1 base respectively, with 8 bases between them. This CDR3 is built from 15 residues. CDR3 bases: TGTGCCAGCAGTGAAGAGGCTGGGAGCAATCAGCCCCAGCATTTT. Translating it yields CASSEEAGSNQPQHF.

The chain links TRBV28 to TRBJ1-2; 8 positions agree with TRBD1. There are 14 residues in the CDR3. Germline CDR1 MDHEN, CDR2 SYDVKM. With 4 bases clipped from V and 4 bases from J, the junction kept 5 bases outside the gene matches. The chain's CDR3 is CASSSPTGAYGYTF. The CDR3 DNA reads as TGTGCCAGCAGTTCCCCGACAGGGGCCTATGGCTACACCTTC.

The genes are TRBV5-1 and TRBJ2-1, with D possibly being TRBD2 (6 bases). Germline assignment: CDR1 SGHRS and CDR2 YFSETQ. The ends were cut back, 5 bases at V and 3 bases at J, with 9 bases in the middle. This CDR3 has 13 residues. The CDR3 region has the DNA TGCGCCAGCAGAGACGGGGGCTACAATGAGCAGTTCTTC. It is translated as CASRDGGYNEQFF.